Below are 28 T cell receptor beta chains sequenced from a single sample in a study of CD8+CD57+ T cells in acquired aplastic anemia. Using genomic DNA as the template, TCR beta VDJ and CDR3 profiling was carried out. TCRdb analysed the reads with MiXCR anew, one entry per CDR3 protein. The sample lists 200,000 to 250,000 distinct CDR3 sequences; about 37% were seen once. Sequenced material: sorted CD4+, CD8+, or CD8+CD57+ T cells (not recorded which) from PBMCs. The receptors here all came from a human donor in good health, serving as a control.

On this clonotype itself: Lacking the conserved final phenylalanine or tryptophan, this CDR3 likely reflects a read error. The DNA of the CDR3 is TGTGCCTGCAGTGAACCAGAAGGGACCCAGTACCTC. This encodes CACSEPEGTQYL. The V call is TRBV2, the J call TRBJ2-5; D not resolved. CDR3 length: 12 amino acids. Per germline, CDR1 SNHLY and CDR2 FYNNEI.

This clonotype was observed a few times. CDR3 region: CASSFIDGSYNSPLHF. CDR3 DNA: TGTGCCAGCAGTTTTATTGATGGCTCCTATAATTCACCCCTCCACTTT. The rearrangement joins TRBV27 to TRBJ1-6; D is undetermined. The CDR3 contains 16 residues. Trimming left V 3 bases short and J 0 bases short, with 9 bases between. Germline CDR1 is MNHEY and CDR2 is SMNVEV (reference sequence).

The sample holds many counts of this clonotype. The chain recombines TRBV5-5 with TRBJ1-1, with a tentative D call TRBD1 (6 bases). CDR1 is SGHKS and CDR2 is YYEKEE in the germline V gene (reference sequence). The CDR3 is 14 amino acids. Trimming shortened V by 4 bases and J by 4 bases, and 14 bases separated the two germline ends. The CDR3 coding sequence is TGTGCCAGCAGCACGGGGGCGAGTGGCACTGAAGCTTTCTTT. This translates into CASSTGASGTEAFF.

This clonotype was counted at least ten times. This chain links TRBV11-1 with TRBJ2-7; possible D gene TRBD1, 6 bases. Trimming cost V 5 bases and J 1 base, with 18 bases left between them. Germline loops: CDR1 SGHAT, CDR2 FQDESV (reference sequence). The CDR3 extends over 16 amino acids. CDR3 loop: CASSGDIKRGSYEQYF. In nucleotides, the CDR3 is TGTGCCAGCAGCGGCGATATTAAAAGGGGGTCCTACGAGCAGTACTTC.

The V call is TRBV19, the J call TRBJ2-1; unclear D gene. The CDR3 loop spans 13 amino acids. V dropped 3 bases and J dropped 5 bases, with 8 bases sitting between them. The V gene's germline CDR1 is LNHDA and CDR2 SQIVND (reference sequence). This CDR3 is CASSIYRHNEQFF. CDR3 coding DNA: TGTGCCAGTAGTATTTATCGGCACAATGAGCAGTTCTTC.

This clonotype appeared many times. CDR3 DNA: TGTGCCAGTAGTATACAAGCAGGGGACCCCTACGAGCAGTACTTC. Its protein is CASSIQAGDPYEQYF. V gene TRBV19 combines with J gene TRBJ2-7; TRBD1 is a possible D gene (6 bases). Looked up from germline, CDR1 is LNHDA and CDR2 is SQIVND (reference sequence). The CDR3 contains 15 residues. Trimming took 2 bases from V and 2 from J, leaving 13 bases between them.

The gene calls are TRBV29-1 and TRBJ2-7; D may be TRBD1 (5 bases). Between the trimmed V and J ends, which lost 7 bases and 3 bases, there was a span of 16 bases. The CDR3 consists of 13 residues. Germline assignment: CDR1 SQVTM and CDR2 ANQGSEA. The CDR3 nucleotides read TGCAGCGCGGTAACAGACAGCGACTACGAGCAGTACTTC. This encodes CSAVTDSDYEQYF.

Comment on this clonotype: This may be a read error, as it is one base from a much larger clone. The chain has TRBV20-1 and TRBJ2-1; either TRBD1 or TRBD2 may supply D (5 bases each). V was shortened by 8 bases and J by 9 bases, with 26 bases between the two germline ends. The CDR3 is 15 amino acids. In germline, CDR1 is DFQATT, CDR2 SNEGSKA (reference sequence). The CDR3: CSSSPGFSAGSEQFF. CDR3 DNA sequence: TGCAGTTCCTCGCCAGGGTTTAGTGCGGGCAGTGAGCAGTTCTTC.

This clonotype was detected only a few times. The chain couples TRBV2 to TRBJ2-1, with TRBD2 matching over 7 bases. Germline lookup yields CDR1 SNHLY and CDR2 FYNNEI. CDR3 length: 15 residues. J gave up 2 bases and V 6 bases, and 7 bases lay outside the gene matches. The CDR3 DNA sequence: TGTGCCAGCAGGGAAAGGAGCGGGGCCTACAATGAGCAGTTCTTC. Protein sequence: CASRERSGAYNEQFF.

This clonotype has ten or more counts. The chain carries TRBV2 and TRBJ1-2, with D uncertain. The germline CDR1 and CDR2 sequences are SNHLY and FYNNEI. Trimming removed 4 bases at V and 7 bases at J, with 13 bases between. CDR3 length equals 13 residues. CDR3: CASSVSGSSGYTF. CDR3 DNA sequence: TGTGCCAGCAGTGTTTCAGGAAGTAGTGGCTACACCTTC.

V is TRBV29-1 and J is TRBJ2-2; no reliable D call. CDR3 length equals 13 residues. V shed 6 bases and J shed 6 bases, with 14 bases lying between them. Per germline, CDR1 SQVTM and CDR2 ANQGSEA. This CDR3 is CSVVDSPPGELFF. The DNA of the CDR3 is TGCAGCGTCGTAGACTCCCCCCCCGGGGAGCTGTTTTTT.

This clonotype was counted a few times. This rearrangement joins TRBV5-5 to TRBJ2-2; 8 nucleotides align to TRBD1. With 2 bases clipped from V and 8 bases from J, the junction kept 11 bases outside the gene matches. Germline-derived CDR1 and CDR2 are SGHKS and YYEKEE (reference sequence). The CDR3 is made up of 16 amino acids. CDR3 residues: CASSLGQGWGRGELFF. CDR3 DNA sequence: TGTGCCAGCAGCTTAGGACAGGGATGGGGTCGGGGGGAGCTGTTTTTT.

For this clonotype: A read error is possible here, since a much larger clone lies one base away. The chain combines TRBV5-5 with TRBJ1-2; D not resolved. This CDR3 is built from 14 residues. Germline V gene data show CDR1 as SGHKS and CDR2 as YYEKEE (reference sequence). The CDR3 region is CASSLSPANYGYAF. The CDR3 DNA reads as TGTGCCAGCAGCTTATCGCCAGCTAACTATGGCTACGCCTTC.

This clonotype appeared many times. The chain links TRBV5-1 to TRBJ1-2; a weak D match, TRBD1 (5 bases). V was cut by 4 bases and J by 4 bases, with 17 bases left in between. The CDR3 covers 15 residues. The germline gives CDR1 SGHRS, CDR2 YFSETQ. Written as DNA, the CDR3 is TGCGCCAGCAGCCTTATGGGGCAGAGTTTCTATGGCTACACCTTC. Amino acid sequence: CASSLMGQSFYGYTF.

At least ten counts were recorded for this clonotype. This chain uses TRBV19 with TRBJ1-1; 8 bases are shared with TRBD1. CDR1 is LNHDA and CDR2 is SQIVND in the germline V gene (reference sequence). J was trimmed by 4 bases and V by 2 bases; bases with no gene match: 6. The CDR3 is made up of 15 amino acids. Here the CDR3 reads CASSIFGQGGTEAFF. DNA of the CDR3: TGTGCCAGTAGTATATTCGGACAGGGCGGCACTGAAGCTTTCTTT.

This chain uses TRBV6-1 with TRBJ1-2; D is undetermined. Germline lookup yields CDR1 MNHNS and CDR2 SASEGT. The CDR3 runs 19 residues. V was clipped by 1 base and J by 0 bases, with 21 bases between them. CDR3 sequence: CASSEGPLRNRLPNYGYTF. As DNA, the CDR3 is TGTGCCAGCAGTGAAGGGCCTCTACGGAATAGACTTCCTAACTATGGCTACACCTTC.

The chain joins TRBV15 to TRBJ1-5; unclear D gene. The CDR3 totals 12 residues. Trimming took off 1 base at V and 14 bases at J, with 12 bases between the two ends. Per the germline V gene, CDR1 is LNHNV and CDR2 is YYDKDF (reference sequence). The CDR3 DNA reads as TGTGCCACCAGCAGAGTAAAGGAGAGCGAGCATTTT. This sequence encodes CATSRVKESEHF.

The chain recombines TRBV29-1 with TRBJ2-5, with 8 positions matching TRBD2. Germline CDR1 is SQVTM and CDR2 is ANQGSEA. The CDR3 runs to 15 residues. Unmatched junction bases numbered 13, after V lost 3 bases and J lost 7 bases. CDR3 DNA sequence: TGCAGCGTTGACGGGGGGGATGGCGGGTATGGGACCCAGTACTTC. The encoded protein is CSVDGGDGGYGTQYF.

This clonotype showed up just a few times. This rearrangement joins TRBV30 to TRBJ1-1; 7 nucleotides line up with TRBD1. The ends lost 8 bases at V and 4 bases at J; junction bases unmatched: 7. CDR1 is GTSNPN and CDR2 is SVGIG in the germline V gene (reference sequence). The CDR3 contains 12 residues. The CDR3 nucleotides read TGTGCCGGAAACAGGGGTGCCACTGAAGCTTTCTTT. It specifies CAGNRGATEAFF.

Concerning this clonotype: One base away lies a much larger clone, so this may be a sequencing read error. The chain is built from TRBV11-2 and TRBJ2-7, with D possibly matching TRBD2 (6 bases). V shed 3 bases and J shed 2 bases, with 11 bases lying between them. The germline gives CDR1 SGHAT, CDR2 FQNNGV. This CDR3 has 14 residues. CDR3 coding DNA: TGTGCCAGCAGCTTGGAGGGTAGCACCTACGAGCAGTACTTC. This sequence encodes CASSLEGSTYEQYF.

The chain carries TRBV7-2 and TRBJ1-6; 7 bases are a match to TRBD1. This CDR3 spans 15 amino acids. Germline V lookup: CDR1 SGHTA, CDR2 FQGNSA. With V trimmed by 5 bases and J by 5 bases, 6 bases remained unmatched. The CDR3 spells CASSPRTGDNSPLHF. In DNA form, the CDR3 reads TGTGCCAGCAGCCCCAGGACAGGTGATAATTCACCCCTCCACTTT.

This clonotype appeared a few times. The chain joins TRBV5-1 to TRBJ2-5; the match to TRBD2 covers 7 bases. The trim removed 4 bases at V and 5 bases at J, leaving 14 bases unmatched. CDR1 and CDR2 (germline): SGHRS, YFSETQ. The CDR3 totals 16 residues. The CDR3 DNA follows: TGCGCCAGCAGCCCGATCCCGGGAGGAGTTGGTGAGACCCAGTACTTC. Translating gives CASSPIPGGVGETQYF. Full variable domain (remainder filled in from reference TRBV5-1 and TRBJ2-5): KAGVTQTPRYLIKTRGQQVTLSCSPISGHRSVSWYQQTPGQGLQFLFEYFSETQRNKGNFPGRFSGRQFSNSRSEMNVSTLELGDSALYLCASSPIPGGVGETQYFGPGTRLLVL.

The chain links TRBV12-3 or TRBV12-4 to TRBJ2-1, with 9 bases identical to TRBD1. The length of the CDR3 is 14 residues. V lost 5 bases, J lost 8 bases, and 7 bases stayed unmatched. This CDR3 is CASSPIRTGDEQFF. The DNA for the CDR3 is TGTGCCAGCAGTCCGATTAGGACAGGGGATGAGCAGTTCTTC.

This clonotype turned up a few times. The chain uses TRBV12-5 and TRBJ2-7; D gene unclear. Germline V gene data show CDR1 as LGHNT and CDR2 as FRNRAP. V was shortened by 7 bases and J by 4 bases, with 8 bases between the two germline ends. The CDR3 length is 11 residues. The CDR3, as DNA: TGTGCTAGTGCTCTTTTATACGAGCAGTACTTC. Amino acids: CASALLYEQYF.

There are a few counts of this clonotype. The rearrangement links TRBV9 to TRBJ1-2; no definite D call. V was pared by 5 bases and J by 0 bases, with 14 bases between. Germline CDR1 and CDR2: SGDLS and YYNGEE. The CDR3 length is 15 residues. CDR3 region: CASRGEDSTNYGYTF. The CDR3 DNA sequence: TGTGCCAGCAGGGGAGAAGACTCTACTAACTATGGCTACACCTTC.

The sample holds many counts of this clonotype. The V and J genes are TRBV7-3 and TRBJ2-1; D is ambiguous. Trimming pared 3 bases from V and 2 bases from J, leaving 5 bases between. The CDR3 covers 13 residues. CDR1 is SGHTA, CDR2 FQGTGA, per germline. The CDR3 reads CASSFIPYNEQFF. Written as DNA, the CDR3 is TGTGCCAGCAGCTTTATCCCCTACAATGAGCAGTTCTTC.

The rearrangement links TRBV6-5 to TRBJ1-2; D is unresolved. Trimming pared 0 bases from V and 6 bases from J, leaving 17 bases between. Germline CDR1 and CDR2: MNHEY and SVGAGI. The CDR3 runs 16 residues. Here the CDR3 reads CASSYSNRILTNGYTF. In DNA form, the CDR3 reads TGTGCCAGCAGTTACTCGAATAGAATCCTTACGAATGGCTACACCTTC.

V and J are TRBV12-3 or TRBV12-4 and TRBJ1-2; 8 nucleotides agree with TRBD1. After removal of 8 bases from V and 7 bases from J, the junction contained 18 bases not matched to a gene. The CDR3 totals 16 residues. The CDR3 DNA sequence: TGTGCCAGCGGGATACACCGGGACAGGATAGGAGGTGGCTACACCTTC. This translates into CASGIHRDRIGGGYTF.